Following are 5 T cell receptor beta chains from one sample sequenced in a study of tissue T cells after allogeneic stem cell transplantation. This sample's time point: mouse harvest day 14 after allogeneic transplant. Tail vein injection delivered 10^7 T-cell-depleted bone marrow cells and 10^6 splenic CD5+ T cells. Produced via immunoSEQ multiplex PCR; TCRdb's table is partial and in-frame only. The sample carries approximately 3,000 clones, over 40% recorded once. Sequenced input: gut tissue. The receptors come from a female BALB/c mouse given C57BL/6 T cells with graft-versus-host disease after an allogeneic hematopoietic cell transplant.

This clone was detected a few times. Gene names refer to mouse genes. The CDR3 end is not reached by the read, which stops 1 residue before it; the germline J gene fills it in. This chain connects TRBV16 to TRBJ2-3, with 7 nucleotides matching TRBD1. The CDR3 totals 15 residues. V gave up 5 bases and J gave up 0 bases; unmatched junction bases: 5. Germline CDR1 and CDR2: SGHSA and FRNQAP. Partial CDR3 DNA: TGTGCAAGCAGCCCAGGGACAGCTAGTGCAGAAACGCTGTAT. Protein product: CASSPGTASAETLY. The CDR3 reads in full as CASSPGTASAETLYF.

In the case of this clone: Mouse names are used for the genes. The sequence runs out 1 residue before the end of the CDR3; the remainder is reconstructed from the germline J gene. The rearrangement joins TRBV15 to TRBJ2-7, with 9 bases fitting TRBD2. Trimming took 7 bases from V and 2 from J; bases not matched to a gene: 6. CDR1 is SGHND, CDR2 FRSKSL, per germline. This CDR3 has 14 amino acids. CDR3 loop: CASTPLGGAYEQYF. The sequenced CDR3 bases are TGTGCCAGCACCCCACTGGGGGGCGCCTATGAACAGTAC. The whole variable domain, filled in from reference TRBV15 and TRBJ2-7, reads DAGVTQTPRHEVAEKGQTIILKCEPVSGHNDLFWYRQTKIQGLELLSYFRSKSLMEDGGAFKDRFKAEMLNSSFSTLKIQPTEPKDSAVYLCASTPLGGAYEQYFGPGTRLTVL.

This clone showed up just once. Gene names and germline refer to mouse. The DNA ends 1 residue before the CDR3 does, and the rest of the CDR3 is filled in from the germline J gene. This chain joins TRBV26 and TRBJ2-3; TRBD1 matches at 9 bases. The V segment lost 4 bases and the J segment 5 bases; nucleotides outside the gene matches: 4. Germline CDR1 KGHPV, CDR2 FQNQEV (reference sequence). There are 14 residues in the CDR3. CDR3 amino acids: CASSPGQGEETLYF. Incomplete CDR3 DNA: TGTGCCAGCAGTCCGGGACAGGGAGAAGAAACGCTGTAT.

In regard to this clone: Germline and genes: mouse. The read comes to an end 1 residue before the CDR3 does, leaving the germline J gene to fill in the end. This sequence joins TRBV26 and TRBJ2-4; 10 nucleotides align to TRBD2. The CDR3 runs to 15 residues. Germline V gene data show CDR1 as KGHPV and CDR2 as FQNQEV (reference sequence). J lost 0 bases, V lost 4 bases, and 1 base had no gene match. The sequenced CDR3 bases are TGTGCCAGCAGTCGGGACTGGGGAAGTCAAAACACCTTGTAC. Protein sequence: CASSRDWGSQNTLY. In full, the CDR3 reads CASSRDWGSQNTLYF.

This clone occurred a few times. The genes are named according to mouse. Read data end 1 residue before the CDR3 end; the end is taken from the germline J gene. The J gene is TRBJ1-4, the V gene TRBV16; tentatively, D is TRBD1 (5 bases). The V end lost 5 bases, the J end lost 3 bases, and 10 bases lay between the germline ends. Germline assignment: CDR1 SGHSA and CDR2 FRNQAP. The CDR3 has 14 residues. Partial CDR3 DNA: TGTGCAAGCAGCCCCCGGACAACCAACGAAAGATTATTT. It yields the protein CASSPRTTNERLF. The whole CDR3 protein is CASSPRTTNERLFF.